This TCR beta chain was observed in a study of T cell repertoires in aging, cancer and after chemotherapy. Turning to the study itself: Six age groups, ranging from 30 or younger to 70 or older, included the donors. Pre- and post-chemotherapy samples were paired from glioblastoma patients treated with temozolomide-based therapy.

General study points: Untreated cancer patients had significantly lower blood TCR diversity than age-matched healthy donors. In cancer patients, declining TCR diversity with age involved lost richness and lost evenness.

The template was genomic DNA from peripheral blood, not RNA. The CDR3 extends over 16 amino acids. V lost 4 bases to trimming and J lost 10 bases; unmatched junction nucleotides: 11. Germline V gives CDR1 MNHEY, CDR2 SVGAGI. A mixed TRB-A/B primer pool amplified rearranged TRB by multiplex touch-down PCR. TCRdb reprocessed the multiplex PCR reads with MiXCR, giving one entry per CDR3 protein. The sample has some 3,100 distinct CDR3 sequences, about 35% seen once. This clonotype is large (0.1 to 1%) by share. Its antigen is undetermined. This sequence was found in a human donor with a solid tumor. The chain combines TRBV6-5 with TRBJ2-3, with 13 bases identical to TRBD2. The sequencing input was blood. The chain's CDR3 is CASSSGTSGNLYAQYF. The DNA of the CDR3 is TGTGCCAGCAGTTCGGGGACTAGCGGGAACCTGTATGCGCAGTATTTT.